Described below is a single T cell receptor (beta chain) sequence and its context. The data were obtained in a study of blood T cell repertoires in COVID-19. Study information: Specimens from acute and convalescent COVID-19 originated in the United States, Italy and Spain.

Germline-derived CDR1 and CDR2 are SGHRS and YFSETQ. The CDR3 is 16 residues long. V trimming: 0 bases; J trimming: 7 bases; junction bases outside the gene matches: 9. In the study's own analysis: By means of reference gene primer amplification, nucleated cell counts were estimated. Sequencing was performed with immunoSEQ multiplex PCR; in TCRdb, only in-frame clones are kept and a portion is missing. The V and J calls and clone size are taken from that table; D and trimming were inferred from the DNA. The sample has about 100,000 clones, around 88% seen once. The sequence derives from a human donor in a cohort sampled during active COVID-19. The chain employs TRBV5-1 and TRBJ2-1; 8 positions match TRBD1. The specimen was peripheral blood. The CDR3 bases are TGCGCCAGCAGCTTGGCTGCGACAGGGGCTCCAAATGAGCAGTTCTTC. It translates to CASSLAATGAPNEQFF.